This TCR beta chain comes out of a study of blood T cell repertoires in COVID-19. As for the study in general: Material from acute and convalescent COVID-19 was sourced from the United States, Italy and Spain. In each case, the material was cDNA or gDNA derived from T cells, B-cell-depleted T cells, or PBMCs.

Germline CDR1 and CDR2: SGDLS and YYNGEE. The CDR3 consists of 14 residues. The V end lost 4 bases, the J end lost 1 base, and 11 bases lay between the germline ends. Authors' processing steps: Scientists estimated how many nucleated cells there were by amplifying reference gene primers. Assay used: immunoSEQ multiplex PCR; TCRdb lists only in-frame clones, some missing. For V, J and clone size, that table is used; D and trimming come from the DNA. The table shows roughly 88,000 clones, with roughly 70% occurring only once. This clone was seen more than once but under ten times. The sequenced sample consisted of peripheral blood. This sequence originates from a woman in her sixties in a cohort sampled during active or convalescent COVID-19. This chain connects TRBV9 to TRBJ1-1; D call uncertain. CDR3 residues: CASSPSYWNTEAFF. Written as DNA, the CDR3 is TGTGCCAGCAGCCCCAGTTATTGGAACACTGAAGCTTTCTTT.